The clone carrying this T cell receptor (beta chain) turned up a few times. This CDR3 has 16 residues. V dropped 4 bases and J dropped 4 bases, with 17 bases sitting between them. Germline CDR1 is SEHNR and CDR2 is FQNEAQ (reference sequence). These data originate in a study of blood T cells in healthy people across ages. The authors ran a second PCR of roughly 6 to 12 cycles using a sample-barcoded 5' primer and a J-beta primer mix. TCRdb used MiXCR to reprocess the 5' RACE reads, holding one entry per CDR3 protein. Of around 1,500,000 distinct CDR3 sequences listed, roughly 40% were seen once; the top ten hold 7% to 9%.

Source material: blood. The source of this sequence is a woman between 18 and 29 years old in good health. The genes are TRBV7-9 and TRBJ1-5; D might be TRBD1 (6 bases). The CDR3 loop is CASSSLGAGDNQPQHF. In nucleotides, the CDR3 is TGTGCCAGCAGCTCGTTGGGGGCAGGCGATAATCAGCCCCAGCATTTT.